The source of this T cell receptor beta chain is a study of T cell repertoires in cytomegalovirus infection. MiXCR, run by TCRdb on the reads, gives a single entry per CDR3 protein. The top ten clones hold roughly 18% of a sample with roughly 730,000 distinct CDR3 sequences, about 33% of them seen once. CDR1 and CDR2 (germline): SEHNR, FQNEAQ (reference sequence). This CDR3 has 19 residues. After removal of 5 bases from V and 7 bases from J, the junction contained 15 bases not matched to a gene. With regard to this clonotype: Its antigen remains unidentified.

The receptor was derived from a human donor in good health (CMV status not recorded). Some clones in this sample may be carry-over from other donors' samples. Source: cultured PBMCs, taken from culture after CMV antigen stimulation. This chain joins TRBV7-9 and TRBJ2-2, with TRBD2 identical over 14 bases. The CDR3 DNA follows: TGTGCCAGCAGCGGGACCGGACTAGCGGGAGGCCTCTTGGGCGGGGAGCTGTTTTTT. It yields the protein CASSGTGLAGGLLGGELFF.